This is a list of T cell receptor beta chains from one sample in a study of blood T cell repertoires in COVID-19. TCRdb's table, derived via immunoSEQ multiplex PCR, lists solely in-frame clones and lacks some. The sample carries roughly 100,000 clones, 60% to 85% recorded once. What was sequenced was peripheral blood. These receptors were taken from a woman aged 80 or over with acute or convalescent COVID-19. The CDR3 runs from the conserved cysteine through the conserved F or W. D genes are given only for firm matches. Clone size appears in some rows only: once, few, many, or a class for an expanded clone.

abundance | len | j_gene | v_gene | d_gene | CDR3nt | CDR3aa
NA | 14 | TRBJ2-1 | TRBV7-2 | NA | TGTGCCAGCAGCCAAAGCGAGGTTCACAATGAGCAGTTCTTC | CASSQSEVHNEQFF
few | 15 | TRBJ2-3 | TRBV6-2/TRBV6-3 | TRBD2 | TGTGCCAGCAGTTCGACTAGCGGGGCCACAGATACGCAGTATTTT | CASSSTSGATDTQYF
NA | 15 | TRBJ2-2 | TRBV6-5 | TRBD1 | TGTGCCAGCAGCCGACAGGGGGCGAACACCGGGGAGCTGTTTTTT | CASSRQGANTGELFF
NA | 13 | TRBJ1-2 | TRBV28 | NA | TGTGCCAGCAGTTTGGAAGGGAGCTATGGCTACACCTTC | CASSLEGSYGYTF
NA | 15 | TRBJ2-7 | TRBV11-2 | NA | TGTGCCAGCATCCCGAATGCAGGGTGGAATTACGAGCAGTACTTC | CASIPNAGWNYEQYF
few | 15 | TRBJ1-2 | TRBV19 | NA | TGTGCCAGTGCTGACCTTGGAGGGACTAACTATGGCTACACCTTC | CASADLGGTNYGYTF
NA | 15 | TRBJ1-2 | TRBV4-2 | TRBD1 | TGTGCCAGCAGCCCGGGACAGGCAACCCTCTATGGCTACACCTTC | CASSPGQATLYGYTF
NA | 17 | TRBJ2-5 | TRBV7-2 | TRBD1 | TGTGCCAGCAGCTTAGGGCTCCGGGGACAGGGGAAAGAGACCCAGTACTTC | CASSLGLRGQGKETQYF
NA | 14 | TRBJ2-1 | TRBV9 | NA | TGTGCCAGCATGGAGGCGAACAGGGGGGGTGAGCAGTTCTTC | CASMEANRGGEQFF
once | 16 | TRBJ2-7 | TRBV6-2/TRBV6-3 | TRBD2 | TGTGCCAGCAGTTCCCTAACCCCGGGACTAGTGGGCGAGCAGTACTTC | CASSSLTPGLVGEQYF
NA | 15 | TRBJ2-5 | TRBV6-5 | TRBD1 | TGTGCAGTGGCCCGGACAGGGGCGAGGCAAGAGACCCAGTACTTC | CAVARTGARQETQYF
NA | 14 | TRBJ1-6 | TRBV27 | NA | TGTGCCAGCAGTTTGGGCAGGGAAGGCTCACCCCTCCACTTT | CASSLGREGSPLHF
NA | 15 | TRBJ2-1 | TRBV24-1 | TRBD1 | TGTGCCACCAGTGAGACAGGGGGCGGAAGTAGTGAGCAGTTCTTC | CATSETGGGSSEQFF
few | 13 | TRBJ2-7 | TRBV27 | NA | TGTGCCAGCAGGGATACAGGGAGACACGAGCAGTACTTC | CASRDTGRHEQYF
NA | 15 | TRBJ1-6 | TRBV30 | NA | TGTGCCTGGAGTAACCCGGGACTGCGTAATTCACCCCTCCACTTT | CAWSNPGLRNSPLHF
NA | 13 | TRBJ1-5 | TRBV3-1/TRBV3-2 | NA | TGTGCCAGCAGTTACGGGGGAGGTCAGCCCCAGCATTTT | CASSYGGGQPQHF
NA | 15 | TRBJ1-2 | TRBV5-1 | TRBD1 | TGCGCCAGCAGCTTGGTCCAGGGGGAACTCTATGGCTACACCTTC | CASSLVQGELYGYTF
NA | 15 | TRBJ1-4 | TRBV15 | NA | TGTGCCACCAGCGGTAGTCCCGGAACTAATGAAAAACTGTTTTTT | CATSGSPGTNEKLFF
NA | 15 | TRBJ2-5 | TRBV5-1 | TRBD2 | TGCGCCAGCAGCTTGGTCCTAGCGGGCTTAGAGACCCAGTACTTC | CASSLVLAGLETQYF
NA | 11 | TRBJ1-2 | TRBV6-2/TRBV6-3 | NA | TGTGCCAGCAGTTACCTCTATGGCTACACCTTC | CASSYLYGYTF
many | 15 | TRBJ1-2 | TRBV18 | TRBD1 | TGTGCCAGCTCACCTCCGGGACAGGGGTACTATGGCTACACCTTC | CASSPPGQGYYGYTF
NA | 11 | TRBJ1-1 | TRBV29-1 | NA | TGCAGCGTTGAGAGGAACACTGAAGCTTTCTTT | CSVERNTEAFF
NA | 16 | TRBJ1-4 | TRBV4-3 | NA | TGCGCCAGCAGCCAAGGCGTCAGGTCTACTAATGAAAAACTGTTTTTT | CASSQGVRSTNEKLFF
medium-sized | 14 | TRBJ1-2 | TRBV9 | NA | TGTGCCAGCAGCGACTCTGACAGAAACTATGGCTACACCTTC | CASSDSDRNYGYTF
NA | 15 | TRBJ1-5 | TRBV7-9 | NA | TGTGCCAGCAGCCTGGATGGGGCATTGAGGCAGCCCCAGCATTTT | CASSLDGALRQPQHF
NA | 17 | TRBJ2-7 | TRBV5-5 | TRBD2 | TGTGCCAGCAGCTTGGTAGCGGGGGGCAATATCGCCCACGAGCAGTACTTC | CASSLVAGGNIAHEQYF
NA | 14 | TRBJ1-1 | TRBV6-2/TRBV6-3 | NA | TGTGCCAGCAGTGGGGGACTAATGAACACTGAAGCTTTCTTT | CASSGGLMNTEAFF
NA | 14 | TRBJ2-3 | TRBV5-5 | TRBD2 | TGTGCCAGCAGAACTATAGCGGGATCAGATACGCAGTATTTT | CASRTIAGSDTQYF
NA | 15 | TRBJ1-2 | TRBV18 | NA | TGTGCCAGCTCACCGGGACTCGCCCCTTCTATCGACTACACCTTC | CASSPGLAPSIDYTF
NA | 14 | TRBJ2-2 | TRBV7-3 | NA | TGTGCCAGCAGCTCCGTCGGGGGCACCGGGGAGCTGTTTTTT | CASSSVGGTGELFF
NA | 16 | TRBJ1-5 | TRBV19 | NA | TGTGCCAGTAGTAATGGCGGGGGGCGTAGCAATCAGCCCCAGCATTTT | CASSNGGGRSNQPQHF
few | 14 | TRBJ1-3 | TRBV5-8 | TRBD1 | TGTGCCAGCAGCTTTACAGGGGCTGGAAACACCATATATTTT | CASSFTGAGNTIYF
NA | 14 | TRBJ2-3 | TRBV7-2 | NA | TGTGCCAGCAGCTTCCAAGCCAAACGAGATACGCAGTATTTT | CASSFQAKRDTQYF
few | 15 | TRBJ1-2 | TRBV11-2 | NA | TGTGCCAGCAGCCACGACCATGGCGGAAACTATGGCTACACCTTC | CASSHDHGGNYGYTF
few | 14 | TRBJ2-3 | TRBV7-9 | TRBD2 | TGTGCCAGTAGAACTAGCGGTCTCACAGATACGCAGTATTTT | CASRTSGLTDTQYF
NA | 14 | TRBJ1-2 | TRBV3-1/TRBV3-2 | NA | TGTGCCAGCAGCCAAGATGGGGCAGGGCATGGCTACACCTTC | CASSQDGAGHGYTF
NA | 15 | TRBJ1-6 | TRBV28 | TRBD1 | TGTGCCAGCAGTCCCGGGGACAGGGTAAAATCACCCCTCCACTTT | CASSPGDRVKSPLHF
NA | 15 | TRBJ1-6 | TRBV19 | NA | TGTGCCAGTAGTTCCCAAGGACCCAGGGGTTCACCCCTCCACTTT | CASSSQGPRGSPLHF
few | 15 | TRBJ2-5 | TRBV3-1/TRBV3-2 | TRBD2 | TGTGCCAGCAGCCCCGCTTCTAGCGGACAAGAGACCCAGTACTTC | CASSPASSGQETQYF
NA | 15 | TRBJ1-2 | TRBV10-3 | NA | TGTGCCATCAGTGAGTCCACTTGGGGGCCCTATGGCTACACCTTC | CAISESTWGPYGYTF
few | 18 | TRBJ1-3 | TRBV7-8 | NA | TGTGCCAGCAGCTTAGGGGGGGGATCAGGGTTCTCTGGAAACACCATATATTTT | CASSLGGGSGFSGNTIYF
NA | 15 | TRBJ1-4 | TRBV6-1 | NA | TGTGCCAGCAGTGACGCGGGGGCAGGGAATGAAAAACTGTTTTTT | CASSDAGAGNEKLFF
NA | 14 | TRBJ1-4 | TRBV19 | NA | TGTGCCAGTAGTTCAGACAGTCAAAATGAAAAACTGTTTTTT | CASSSDSQNEKLFF
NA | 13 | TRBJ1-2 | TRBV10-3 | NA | TGTGCCATCAGTGACGCCCAGGGCTATGGCTACACCTTC | CAISDAQGYGYTF
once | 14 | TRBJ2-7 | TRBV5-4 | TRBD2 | TGTGCCAGCAGCCCGGGACTAGCGGGGGAGGAACAGTACTTC | CASSPGLAGEEQYF
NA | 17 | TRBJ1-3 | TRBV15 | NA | TGTGCCACCAGCAGAGGGGGCACCGTCAGCTCTGGAAACACCATATATTTT | CATSRGGTVSSGNTIYF
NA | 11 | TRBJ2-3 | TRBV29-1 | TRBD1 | TGCAGCGGTGGAGGTGGGACAGGGGCGTATTTT | CSGGGGTGAYF